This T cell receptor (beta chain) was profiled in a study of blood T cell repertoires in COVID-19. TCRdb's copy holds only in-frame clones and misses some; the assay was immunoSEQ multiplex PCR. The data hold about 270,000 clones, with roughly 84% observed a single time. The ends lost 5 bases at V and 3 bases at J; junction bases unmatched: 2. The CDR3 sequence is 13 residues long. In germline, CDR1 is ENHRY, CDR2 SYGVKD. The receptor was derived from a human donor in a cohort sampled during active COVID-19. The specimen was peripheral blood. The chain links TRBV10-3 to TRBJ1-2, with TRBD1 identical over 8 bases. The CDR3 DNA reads TGTGCCATCAGTCAACAGGGGGACTATGGCTACACCTTC. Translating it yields CAISQQGDYGYTF.